A single T cell receptor (beta chain) is shown here with its context. Its specificity is not known. Sequencing used immunoSEQ multiplex PCR; TCRdb keeps in-frame clones, though not all of them. This table has millions of clones, more than 85% appearing once. The data belong to a study of shared clonotypes between healthy human individuals. Overall study results and limits: Apart from blood, nothing was sampled; tissue repertoires likely differ.

Naive CD8 cells lacked CD45RO and underwent positive selection for CCR7, leaving out terminally differentiated effector memory CD45RA+ cells. The CDR3 is made up of 16 amino acids. Trimming left V 6 bases short and J 5 bases short, with 21 bases between. Germline CDR1 is SGHDT and CDR2 is YYEEEE. The specimen sequenced was naive CD8+ T cells from PBMCs. This TCR was sampled from a young man in good health. Some clones in this sample may be carry-over from other donors' samples. The chain is built from TRBV5-6 and TRBJ2-1, with D perhaps matching TRBD2 (6 bases). CDR3 loop: CASNLFPGLENNEQFF. The CDR3 DNA is TGTGCCAGCAACTTATTTCCGGGACTGGAAAACAATGAGCAGTTCTTC.